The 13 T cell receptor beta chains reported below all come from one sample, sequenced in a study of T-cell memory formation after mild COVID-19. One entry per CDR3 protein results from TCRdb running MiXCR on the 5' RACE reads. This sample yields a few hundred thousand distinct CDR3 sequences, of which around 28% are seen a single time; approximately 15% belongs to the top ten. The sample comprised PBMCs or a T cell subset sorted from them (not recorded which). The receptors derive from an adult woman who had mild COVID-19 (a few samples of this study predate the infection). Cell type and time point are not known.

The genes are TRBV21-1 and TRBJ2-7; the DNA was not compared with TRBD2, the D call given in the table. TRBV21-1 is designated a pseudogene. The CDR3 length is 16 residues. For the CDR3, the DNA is TGTGCCAGCAGCACCCCTAATCGCCGGGGCCGTCGACGAGGGTACTTC. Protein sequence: CASSTPNRRGRRRGYF.

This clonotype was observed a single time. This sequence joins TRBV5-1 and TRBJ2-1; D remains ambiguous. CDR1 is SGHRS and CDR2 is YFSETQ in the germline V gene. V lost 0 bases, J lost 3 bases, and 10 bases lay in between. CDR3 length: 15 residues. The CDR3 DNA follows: TGCGCCAGCAGCTTGGATATCGTCCTCTACAATGAGCAGTTCTTC. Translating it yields CASSLDIVLYNEQFF.

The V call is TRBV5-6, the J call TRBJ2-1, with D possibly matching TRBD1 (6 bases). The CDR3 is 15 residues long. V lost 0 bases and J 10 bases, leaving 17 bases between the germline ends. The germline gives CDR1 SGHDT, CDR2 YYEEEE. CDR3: CASSLVRGQLGEQFF. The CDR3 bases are TGTGCCAGCAGCTTGGTCAGGGGACAACTAGGGGAGCAGTTCTTC. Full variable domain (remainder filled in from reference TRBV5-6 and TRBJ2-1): DAGVTQSPTHLIKTRGQQVTLRCSPKSGHDTVSWYQQALGQGPQFIFQYYEEEERQRGNFPDRFSGHQFPNYSSELNVNALLLGDSALYLCASSLVRGQLGEQFFGPGTRLTVL.

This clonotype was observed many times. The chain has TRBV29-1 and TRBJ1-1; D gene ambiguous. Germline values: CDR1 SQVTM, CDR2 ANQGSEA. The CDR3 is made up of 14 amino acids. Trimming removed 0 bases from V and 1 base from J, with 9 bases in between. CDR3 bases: TGCAGCGTTGAAGATCAGGCGTCGAACACTGAAGCTTTCTTT. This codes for CSVEDQASNTEAFF.

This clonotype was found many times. The CDR3 loop reads CASSVGPAAFEQFF. Here the CDR3 DNA reads TGTGCCAGCAGCGTAGGGCCAGCAGCCTTTGAGCAGTTCTTC. The chain has TRBV9 and TRBJ2-1; D uncertain. This CDR3 region has 14 residues. CDR1 is SGDLS, CDR2 YYNGEE, per germline. Deletions cut 0 bases from V and 9 bases from J, with 13 bases between.

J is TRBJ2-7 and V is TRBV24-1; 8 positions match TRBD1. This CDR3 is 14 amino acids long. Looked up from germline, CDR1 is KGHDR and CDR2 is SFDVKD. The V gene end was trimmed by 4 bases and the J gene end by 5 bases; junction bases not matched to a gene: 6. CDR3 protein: CATSDPGTGDEQYF. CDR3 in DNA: TGTGCCACCAGTGACCCCGGGACAGGCGACGAGCAGTACTTC.

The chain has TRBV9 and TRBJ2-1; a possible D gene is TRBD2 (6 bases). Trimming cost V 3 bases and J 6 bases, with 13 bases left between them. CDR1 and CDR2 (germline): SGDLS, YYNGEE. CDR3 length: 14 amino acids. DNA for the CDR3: TGTGCCAGCAGCGACCGAGGGACTGGCAATGAGCAGTTCTTC. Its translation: CASSDRGTGNEQFF.

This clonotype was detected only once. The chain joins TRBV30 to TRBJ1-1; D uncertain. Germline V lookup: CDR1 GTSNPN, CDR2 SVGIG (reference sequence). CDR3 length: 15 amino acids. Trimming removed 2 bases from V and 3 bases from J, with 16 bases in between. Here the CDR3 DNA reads TGTGCCTGGAGTCCGCTCCACGGAGGGTACACTGAAGCTTTCTTT. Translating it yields CAWSPLHGGYTEAFF.

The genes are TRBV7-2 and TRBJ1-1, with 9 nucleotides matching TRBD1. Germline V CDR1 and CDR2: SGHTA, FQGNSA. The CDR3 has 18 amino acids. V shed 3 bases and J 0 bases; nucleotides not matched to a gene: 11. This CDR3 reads CASSFFTGGGLMNTEAFF. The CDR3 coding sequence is TGTGCCAGCAGCTTCTTTACAGGGGGCGGACTCATGAACACTGAAGCTTTCTTT.

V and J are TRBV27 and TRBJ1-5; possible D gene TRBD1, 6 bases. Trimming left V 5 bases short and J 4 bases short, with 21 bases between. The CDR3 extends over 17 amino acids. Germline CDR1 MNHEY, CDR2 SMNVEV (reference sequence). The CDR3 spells CASSLRGVWLQNQPQHF. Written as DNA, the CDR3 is TGTGCCAGCAGTCTTAGGGGGGTTTGGCTTCAAAATCAGCCCCAGCATTTT.

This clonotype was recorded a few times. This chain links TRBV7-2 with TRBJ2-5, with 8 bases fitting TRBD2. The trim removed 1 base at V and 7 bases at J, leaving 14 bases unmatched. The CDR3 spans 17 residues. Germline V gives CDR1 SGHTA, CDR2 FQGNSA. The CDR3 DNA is TGTGCCAGCAGCTTAGGGGGGGTTTTGAGCGGGAGTGGGACCCAGTACTTC. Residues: CASSLGGVLSGSGTQYF. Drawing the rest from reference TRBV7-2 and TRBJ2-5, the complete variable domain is GAGVSQSPSNKVTEKGKDVELRCDPISGHTALYWYRQSLGQGLEFLIYFQGNSAPDKSGLPSDRFSAERTGGSVSTLTIQRTQQEDSAVYLCASSLGGVLSGSGTQYFGPGTRLLVL.

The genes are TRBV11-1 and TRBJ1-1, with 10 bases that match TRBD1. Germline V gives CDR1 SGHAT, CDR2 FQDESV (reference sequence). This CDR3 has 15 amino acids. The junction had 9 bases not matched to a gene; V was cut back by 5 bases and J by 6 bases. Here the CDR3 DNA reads TGTGCCAGCAGCGACCGGGACAGGGGTAGCGCTGAAGCTTTCTTT. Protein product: CASSDRDRGSAEAFF.

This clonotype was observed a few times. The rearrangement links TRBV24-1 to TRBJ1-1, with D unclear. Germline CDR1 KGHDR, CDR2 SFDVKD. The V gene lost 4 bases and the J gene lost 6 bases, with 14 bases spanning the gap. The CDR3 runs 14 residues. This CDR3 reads CATSEYKLDAEAFF. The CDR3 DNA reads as TGTGCCACCAGTGAGTACAAATTGGACGCTGAAGCTTTCTTT.